The table lists the clone carrying this TCR beta chain with a few counts. Its matching antigen is unknown. This sample was included in a study of post-analysis software for immune sequencing data. Broader study findings: Comparison of patients with controls showed a handful of TRBV segments more frequent in patients, TRBV5-6, TRBV5-1 and TRBV20-1 among them.

The TCR beta cDNA libraries contained unique molecular identifiers. TCRdb reprocessed the PCR reads via MiXCR and lists one record per CDR3 protein. The table records approximately 350,000 distinct CDR3 sequences, less than 40% of them present only once. The CDR3 totals 14 residues. The V end was cut by 3 bases, the J end by 2 bases, with 10 bases between. Germline assignment: CDR1 MNHNS and CDR2 SASEGT. This clonotype originated in a girl aged 10 to 17 with multiple sclerosis. The chain uses TRBV6-1 and TRBJ2-5; D remains unclear. The sample taken for sequencing was blood. The CDR3 region is CASSEGSPQETQYF. The DNA for the CDR3 is TGTGCCAGCAGTGAGGGCAGCCCTCAAGAGACCCAGTACTTC.